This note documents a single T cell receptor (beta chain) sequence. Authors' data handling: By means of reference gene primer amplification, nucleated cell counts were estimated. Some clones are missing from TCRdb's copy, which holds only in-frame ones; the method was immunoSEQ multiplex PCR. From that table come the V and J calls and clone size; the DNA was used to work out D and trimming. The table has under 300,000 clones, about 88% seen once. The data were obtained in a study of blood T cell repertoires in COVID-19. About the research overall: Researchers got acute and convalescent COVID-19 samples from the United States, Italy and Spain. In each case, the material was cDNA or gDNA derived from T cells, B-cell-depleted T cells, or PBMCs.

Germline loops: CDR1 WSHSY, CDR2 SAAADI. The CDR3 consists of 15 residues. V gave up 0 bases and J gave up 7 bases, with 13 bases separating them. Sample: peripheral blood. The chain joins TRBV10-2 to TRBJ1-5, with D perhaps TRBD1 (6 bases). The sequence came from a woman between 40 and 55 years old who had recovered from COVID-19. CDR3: CASSESGGVGQPQHF. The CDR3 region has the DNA TGCGCCAGCAGTGAGTCAGGGGGGGTGGGGCAGCCCCAGCATTTT.